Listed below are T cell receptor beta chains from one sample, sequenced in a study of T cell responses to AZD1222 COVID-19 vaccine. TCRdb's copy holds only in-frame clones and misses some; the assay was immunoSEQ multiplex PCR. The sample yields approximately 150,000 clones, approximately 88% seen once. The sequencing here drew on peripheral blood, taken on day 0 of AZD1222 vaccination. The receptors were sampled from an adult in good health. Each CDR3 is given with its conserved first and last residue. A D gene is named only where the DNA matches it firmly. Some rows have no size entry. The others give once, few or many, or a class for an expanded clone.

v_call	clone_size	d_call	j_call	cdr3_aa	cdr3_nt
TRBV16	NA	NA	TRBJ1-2	CASSQSRAGYTF	TGTGCCAGCAGCCAATCAAGGGCGGGCTACACCTTC
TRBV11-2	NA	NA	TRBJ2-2	CASSRGRENTGELFF	TGTGCCAGCAGCCGCGGGCGGGAGAACACCGGGGAGCTGTTTTTT
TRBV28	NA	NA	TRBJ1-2	CASSLSRTNYGYTF	TGTGCCAGCAGTTTATCCCGGACTAACTATGGCTACACCTTC
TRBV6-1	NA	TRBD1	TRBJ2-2	CASSEVQTGGAGTGELFF	TGTGCCAGCAGTGAAGTGCAGACAGGGGGCGCGGGGACCGGGGAGCTGTTTTTT
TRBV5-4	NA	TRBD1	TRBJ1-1	CASSQQPGQGAFF	TGTGCCAGCAGCCAACAACCGGGACAGGGAGCTTTCTTT
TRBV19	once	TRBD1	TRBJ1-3	CASSRRQGNSGNTIYF	TGTGCCAGTAGTAGACGACAGGGTAACTCTGGAAACACCATATATTTT
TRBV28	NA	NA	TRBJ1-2	CASSFRSYGYTF	TGTGCCAGCAGTTTCCGATCCTATGGCTACACCTTC
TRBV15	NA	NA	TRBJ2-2	CATSRGGAGELFF	TGTGCCACCAGCCGAGGGGGGGCCGGGGAGCTGTTTTTT
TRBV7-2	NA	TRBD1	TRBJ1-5	CASSPTGGISAQHF	TGTGCCAGCAGCCCGACAGGGGGCATTTCAGCCCAGCATTTT
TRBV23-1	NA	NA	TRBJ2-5	CASLRDQKETQYF	TGCGCCAGCCTCCGGGACCAAAAAGAGACCCAGTACTTC
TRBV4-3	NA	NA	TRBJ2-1	CASSQVSDKRNEQFF	TGCGCCAGCAGCCAAGTTTCGGATAAACGCAATGAGCAGTTCTTC
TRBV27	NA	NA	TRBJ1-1	CASSSGIDGAFF	TGTGCCAGCAGTAGCGGGATTGACGGAGCTTTCTTT
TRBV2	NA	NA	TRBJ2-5	CASRKGVQETQYF	TGTGCCAGCAGGAAGGGGGTCCAAGAGACCCAGTACTTC
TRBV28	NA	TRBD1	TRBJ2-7	CAEQEGGKYEQYF	TGTGCCGAGCAGGAAGGGGGCAAGTACGAGCAGTACTTC
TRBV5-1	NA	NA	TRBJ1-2	CASSLGSTLDYGYTF	TGCGCCAGCAGCTTGGGTAGCACCCTTGACTATGGCTACACCTTC
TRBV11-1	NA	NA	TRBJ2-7	CASSLAGYEQYF	TGTGCCAGCAGCTTAGCCGGCTACGAGCAGTACTTC
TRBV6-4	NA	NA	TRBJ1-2	CASRRHLEPGTYGYTF	TGTGCCAGCAGGCGACACCTCGAACCCGGAACATATGGCTACACCTTC
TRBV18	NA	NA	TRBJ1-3	CASSPPADGNTIYF	TGTGCCAGCTCACCACCGGCAGATGGAAACACCATATATTTT
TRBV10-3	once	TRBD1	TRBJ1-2	CAISRDRGRVDYGYTF	TGTGCCATCAGCCGGGACAGGGGGCGCGTAGACTATGGCTACACCTTC
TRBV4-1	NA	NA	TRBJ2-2	CASSRQNTGELFF	TGCGCCAGCAGCCGACAGAACACCGGGGAGCTGTTTTTT
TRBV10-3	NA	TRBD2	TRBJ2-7	CASNEASGYEQYF	TGTGCCTCCAATGAGGCTAGCGGATACGAGCAGTACTTC
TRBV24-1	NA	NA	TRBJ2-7	CATSDWGGTGSYEQYF	TGTGCCACCAGTGACTGGGGAGGGACAGGCTCCTACGAGCAGTACTTC
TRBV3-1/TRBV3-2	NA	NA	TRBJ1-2	CASSQVEGGGGYTF	TGTGCCAGCAGCCAAGTGGAGGGAGGTGGGGGCTACACCTTC
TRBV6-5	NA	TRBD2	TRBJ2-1	CATGGWATYNEQFF	TGTGCCACGGGGGGGTGGGCAACGTACAATGAGCAGTTCTTC
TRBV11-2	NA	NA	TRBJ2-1	CASSSYLGPNEQFF	TGTGCCAGCAGCTCCTACTTGGGGCCCAATGAGCAGTTCTTC
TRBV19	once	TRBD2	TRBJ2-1	CASSIGTSVYNEQFF	TGTGCCAGTAGCATAGGGACTAGCGTTTACAATGAGCAGTTCTTC
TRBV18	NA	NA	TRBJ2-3	CASSPQGLDTQYF	TGTGCCAGCTCACCACAGGGGCTGGATACGCAGTATTTT
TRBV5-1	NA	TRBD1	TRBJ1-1	CASSASRTGLNTEAFF	TGCGCCAGCAGCGCCTCTAGGACAGGGTTGAACACTGAAGCTTTCTTT
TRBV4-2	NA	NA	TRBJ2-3	CASSQEPWLSTDTQYF	TGTGCCAGCAGCCAAGAGCCATGGTTGAGCACAGATACGCAGTATTTT
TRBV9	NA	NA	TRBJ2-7	CASSVALGGEQYF	TGTGCCAGCAGCGTAGCGTTGGGGGGTGAGCAGTACTTC
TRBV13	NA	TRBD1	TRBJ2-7	CASSLGTGGYEQYF	TGTGCCAGCAGCTTGGGGACAGGGGGCTACGAGCAGTACTTC
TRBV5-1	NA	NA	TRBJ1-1	CASSSGLPNTEAFF	TGCGCCAGCAGCTCGGGACTGCCGAACACTGAAGCTTTCTTT
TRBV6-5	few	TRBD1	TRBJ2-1	CASSLGQGRVFF	TGTGCCAGCAGTTTGGGACAGGGTCGTGTCTTCTTC
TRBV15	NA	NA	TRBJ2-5	CATSGRTLQETQYF	TGTGCCACCAGCGGCCGGACACTCCAAGAGACCCAGTACTTC
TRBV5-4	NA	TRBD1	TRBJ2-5	CASSLSGQGGETQYF	TGTGCCAGCAGCTTATCGGGACAGGGGGGAGAGACCCAGTACTTC
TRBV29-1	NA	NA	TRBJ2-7	CSVERDGPYGQYF	TGCAGCGTTGAGAGGGACGGACCCTACGGGCAGTACTTC
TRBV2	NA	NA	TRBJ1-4	CASRPGGAFSAEKLFF	TGTGCCAGCAGGCCGGGGGGGGCGTTTTCGGCTGAAAAACTGTTTTTT
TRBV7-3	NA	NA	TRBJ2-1	CASSLSGVYNEQFF	TGTGCCAGCAGCCTTTCAGGGGTATACAATGAGCAGTTCTTC
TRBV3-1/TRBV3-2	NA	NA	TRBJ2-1	CASSRADSRVSEQFF	TGTGCCAGCAGCCGTGCGGACTCCCGGGTTTCTGAGCAGTTCTTC
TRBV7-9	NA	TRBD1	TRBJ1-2	CASSRTGERDGYTF	TGTGCCAGCAGCAGAACAGGGGAAAGGGATGGCTACACCTTC
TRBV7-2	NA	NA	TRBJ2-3	CASSLWQTSTDTQYF	TGTGCCAGCAGCTTATGGCAAACTAGCACAGATACGCAGTATTTT
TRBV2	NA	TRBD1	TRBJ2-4	CARRRGPENIQYF	TGTGCCAGGCGTAGGGGGCCAGAAAACATTCAGTACTTC
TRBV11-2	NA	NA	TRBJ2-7	CASSLPHSYEQYF	TGTGCCAGCAGCTTACCACACTCCTACGAGCAGTACTTC
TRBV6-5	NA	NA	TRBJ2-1	CASSSSGYNEQFF	TGTGCCAGCAGTTCTTCAGGATACAATGAGCAGTTCTTC
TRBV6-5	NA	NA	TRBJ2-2	CASRPSGLYTGELFF	TGTGCCAGCCGTCCCTCGGGGTTGTACACCGGGGAGCTGTTTTTT
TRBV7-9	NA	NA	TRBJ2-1	CASRDQTNSYNEQFF	TGTGCCAGCAGGGACCAGACAAACTCCTACAATGAGCAGTTCTTC
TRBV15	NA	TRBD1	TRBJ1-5	CATSRVRQGYQPQHF	TGTGCCACCAGCAGAGTAAGACAGGGATATCAGCCCCAGCATTTT
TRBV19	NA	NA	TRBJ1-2	CASSRGGGQILYGYTF	TGTGCCAGTAGTCGCGGCGGGGGTCAGATCCTCTATGGCTACACCTTC
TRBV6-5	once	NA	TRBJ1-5	CASSYSVKGNQPQHF	TGTGCCAGCAGTTACTCGGTTAAGGGGAATCAGCCCCAGCATTTT
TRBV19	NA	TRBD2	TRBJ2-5	CASRTTSGEGTQYF	TGTGCCAGTAGGACGACTAGCGGAGAAGGGACCCAGTACTTC
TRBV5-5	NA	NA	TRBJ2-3	CASSLGGFTSTDTQYF	TGTGCCAGCAGCTTGGGCGGTTTTACTAGCACAGATACGCAGTATTTT
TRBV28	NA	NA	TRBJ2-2	CAGSPGGGNTGELFF	TGTGCCGGCAGTCCAGGAGGAGGGAACACCGGGGAGCTGTTTTTT